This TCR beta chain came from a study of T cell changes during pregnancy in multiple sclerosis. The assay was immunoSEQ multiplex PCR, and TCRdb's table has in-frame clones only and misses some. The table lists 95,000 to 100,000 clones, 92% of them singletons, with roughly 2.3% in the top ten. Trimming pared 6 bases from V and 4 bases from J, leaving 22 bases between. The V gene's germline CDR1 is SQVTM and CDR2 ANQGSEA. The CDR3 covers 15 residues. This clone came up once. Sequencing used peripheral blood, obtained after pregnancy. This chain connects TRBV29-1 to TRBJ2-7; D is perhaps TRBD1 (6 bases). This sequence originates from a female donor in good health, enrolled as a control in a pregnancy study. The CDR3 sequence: CSVGAVARGWYEQYF. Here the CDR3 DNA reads TGCAGCGTGGGGGCGGTTGCTAGGGGATGGTACGAGCAGTACTTC.